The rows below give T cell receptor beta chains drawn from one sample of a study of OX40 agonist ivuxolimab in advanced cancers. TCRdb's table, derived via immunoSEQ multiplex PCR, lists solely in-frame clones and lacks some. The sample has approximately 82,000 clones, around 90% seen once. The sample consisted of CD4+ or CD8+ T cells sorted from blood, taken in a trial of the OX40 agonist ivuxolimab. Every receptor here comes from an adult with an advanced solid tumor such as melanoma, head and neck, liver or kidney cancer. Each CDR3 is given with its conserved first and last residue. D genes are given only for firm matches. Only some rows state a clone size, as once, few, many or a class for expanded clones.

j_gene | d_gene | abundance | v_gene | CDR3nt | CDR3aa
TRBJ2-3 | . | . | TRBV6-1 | TGTGCCAGCAACAGGGTCAACACAGATACGCAGTATTTT | CASNRVNTDTQYF
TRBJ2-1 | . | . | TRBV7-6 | TGTGCCAGCAGCTTAGTTTTTGGGAGGGGGCTTAACAATGAGCAGTTCTTC | CASSLVFGRGLNNEQFF
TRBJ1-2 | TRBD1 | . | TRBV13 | TGTGCCAGCAGCCTTACAGGGGGCGGCGGCTACACCTTC | CASSLTGGGGYTF
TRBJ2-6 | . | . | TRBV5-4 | TGTGCCAGCAGCGGACGCGGGGCCAACGTCCTGACTTTC | CASSGRGANVLTF
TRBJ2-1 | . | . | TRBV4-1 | TGCGCCAGCAGCCAGGGGGGCAGGGCTACGGGGTATGAGCAGTTCTTC | CASSQGGRATGYEQFF
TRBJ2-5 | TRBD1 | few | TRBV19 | TGTGCCAGTAGTAAGAGGGGGCCTGGGGAGACCCAGTACTTC | CASSKRGPGETQYF
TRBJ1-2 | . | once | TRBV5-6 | TGTGCCAGCAGCTCCGTGGGGACGGAGAAAAGCTATGGCTACACCTTC | CASSSVGTEKSYGYTF
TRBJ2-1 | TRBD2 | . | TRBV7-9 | TGTGCCAGCAGCGTCTATAGCGGGGAACCGGGGCAGTTCTTC | CASSVYSGEPGQFF
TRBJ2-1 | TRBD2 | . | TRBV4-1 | TGCGCCAGCAGCCAAGTGGGACTAGCGGGGGACAATGAGCAGTTCTTC | CASSQVGLAGDNEQFF
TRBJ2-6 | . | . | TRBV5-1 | TGCGCCAGCAGCTTCGACCAGTCTGGGGCCAACGTCCTGACTTTC | CASSFDQSGANVLTF
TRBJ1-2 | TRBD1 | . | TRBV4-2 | TGTGCCAGCAGCCGTACGACAGGGACATATGGCTACACCTTC | CASSRTTGTYGYTF
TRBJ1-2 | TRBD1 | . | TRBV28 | TGTGCCAGCAGTTTATCCTCAGGGGGCTATGGCTACACCTTC | CASSLSSGGYGYTF
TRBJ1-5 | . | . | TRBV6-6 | TGTGCCAGCAACAGGGTTTACAATCAGCCCCAGCATTTT | CASNRVYNQPQHF
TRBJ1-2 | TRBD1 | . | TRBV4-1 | TGCGCCAGCAGATCCTCGGACAGGGGAAGTTTTGGGGGCTACACCTTC | CASRSSDRGSFGGYTF
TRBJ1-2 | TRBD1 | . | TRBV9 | TGTGCCAGCAGCGCCCGACAGGGAGTCTATGGCTACACCTTC | CASSARQGVYGYTF
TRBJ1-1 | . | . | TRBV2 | TGTGCCAGCACCGAAGGCGAAAATGAAGCTTTCTTT | CASTEGENEAFF
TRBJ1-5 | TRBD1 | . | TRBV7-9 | TGTGCCAGCAGCCCGGAGGGACAGGGGGCCTGGGAGCCCCAGCATTTT | CASSPEGQGAWEPQHF
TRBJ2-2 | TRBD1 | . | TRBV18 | TGTGCCAGCTCACCAAAGGAGTCCGGGACAGGGCTAAGGGAGCTGTTTTTT | CASSPKESGTGLRELFF
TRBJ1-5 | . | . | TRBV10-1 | TGCGCCAGCGGTACCCGCAATCAGCCCCAGCATTTT | CASGTRNQPQHF
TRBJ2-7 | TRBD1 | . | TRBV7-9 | TGTGCCAGCAGCTCCCGAGACAGGGGGTTTTACTCCTACGAGCAGTACTTC | CASSSRDRGFYSYEQYF
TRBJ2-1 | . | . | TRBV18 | TGTGCCAGCTCACCCCCGTCCGGGGATGAGCAGTTCTTC | CASSPPSGDEQFF
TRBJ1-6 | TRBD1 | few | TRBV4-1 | TGCGCCAGCAGCCAATTGGACAGGCACGGGGGATATTCACCCCTCCACTTT | CASSQLDRHGGYSPLHF
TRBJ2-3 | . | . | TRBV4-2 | TGTGCCAGCAGCCAAGCGCCGGGAGTTAGCACAGATACGCAGTATTTT | CASSQAPGVSTDTQYF
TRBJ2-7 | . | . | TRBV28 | TGTGCCAGCAGTTGGGACCCCACTTCCTACGAGCAGTACTTC | CASSWDPTSYEQYF
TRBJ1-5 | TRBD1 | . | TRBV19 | TGTGCCAGTAGCAGAAAACAGGGGGTCGGGCAGCCCCAGCATTTT | CASSRKQGVGQPQHF
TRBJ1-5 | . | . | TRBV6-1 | TGTGCCAGCAGGAGTCAGAACGATCAGCCCCAGCATTTT | CASRSQNDQPQHF